Presented here are 4 T cell receptor beta chains from one specimen sequenced in a study of T cell responses to AZD1222 COVID-19 vaccine. TCRdb keeps only in-frame clones here, not all; method: immunoSEQ multiplex PCR. The table records about 150,000 clones, around 85% of them present only once. The sequencing used peripheral blood, collected on day 0 of MenACWY control vaccination. The source is an adult in good health.

As concerns this clone: At one of its ends the junction is not consistent with the germline gene, which may arise from a read error. The chain combines TRBV10-3 with TRBJ1-1, with 8 bases aligning to TRBD1. Germline V CDR1 and CDR2: ENHRY, SYGVKD. The CDR3 covers 15 residues. CDR3 bases: TGTGCCATCAGTGTGTCCACAGGGGGTAATTCTGAGGCTTTCTTT. Translating it yields CAISVSTGGNSEAFF.

The chain combines TRBV7-9 with TRBJ2-1; D possibly corresponds to TRBD1 (6 bases). The germline CDR1 and CDR2 sequences are SEHNR and FQNEAQ (reference sequence). The CDR3 covers 13 residues. V was pared by 5 bases and J by 9 bases, with 14 bases between. The CDR3 here is CASSRSTGGEQFF. The CDR3 DNA follows: TGTGCCAGCAGCCGATCGACAGGAGGTGAGCAGTTCTTC.

The chain carries TRBV19 and TRBJ2-3; D is perhaps TRBD2 (6 bases). The CDR3 has 14 residues. Germline CDR1 reads LNHDA; CDR2 reads SQIVND (reference sequence). The V end lost 4 bases, the J end lost 2 bases, and 10 bases lay between the germline ends. CDR3 sequence reads: CASSRDWSTDTQYF. As DNA, the CDR3 is TGTGCCAGTAGTAGGGACTGGTCCACAGATACGCAGTATTTT.

This clone came up a few times. V and J are TRBV5-1 and TRBJ1-6, with D perhaps matching TRBD1 (5 bases). V was cut by 1 base and J by 6 bases, with 11 bases left in between. This CDR3 has 15 amino acids. CDR1 is SGHRS and CDR2 is YFSETQ in the germline V gene. The CDR3 reads CASSLQGQGNSPLHF. CDR3 bases: TGCGCCAGCAGCTTGCAAGGGCAGGGTAATTCACCCCTCCACTTT.